This T cell receptor beta chain was retrieved from a study of cytomegalovirus exposure and HLA in healthy donors. The PCR made use of 60 Vbeta and 13 Jbeta primers. Measured with immunoSEQ multiplex PCR; TCRdb has only the in-frame clones, and not every one. This sample has roughly 140,000 clones; roughly 80% occur once, and the top ten carry 6.8%. Germline V CDR1 and CDR2: MNHEY, SVGAGI. There are 15 residues in the CDR3. Trimming shortened V by 6 bases and J by 2 bases, and 13 bases separated the two germline ends. The clonotype comes from a man between 35 and 55 years old in good health and CMV-seropositive. This chain joins TRBV6-5 and TRBJ2-2; D gene ambiguous. Sequencing input: PBMCs. The CDR3 here is CASSPPRLNTGELFF. The CDR3 DNA is TGTGCCAGCAGCCCTCCCAGGCTCAACACCGGGGAGCTGTTTTTT.